This T cell receptor (beta chain) was documented in a study of T cell repertoires in cytomegalovirus infection. Study-wide context: CMV epitopes in the study were HLA-C-restricted (recently identified) and HLA-B-restricted (well studied). It was the public TCR beta signatures that indicated both CMV infection and matching HLA type. Study-wide results and caveats: Dominating the ex vivo response were HLA-C-restricted CMV-specific TCR beta clonotypes. There were carriers of CMV plus the relevant HLA, and cumulative public TCR beta family frequency identified them.

TCRdb passed the reads through MiXCR, listing each CDR3 protein once. The data contain around 100,000 distinct CDR3 sequences, 35% to 50% of them singletons. About this clonotype: Its antigen is unknown.

CDR1 and CDR2 (germline): MNHNS, SASEGT. The CDR3 loop spans 13 amino acids. The ends lost 7 bases at V and 3 bases at J; junction bases unmatched: 5. The source was CD8+ T cells from cultured PBMCs, collected from culture after CMV antigen stimulation. V is TRBV6-1 and J is TRBJ1-2, with TRBD1 identical over 7 bases. The TCR was taken from a human donor in good health (CMV status not recorded). Some clones in this sample may be carry-over from other donors' samples. The CDR3 bases are TGTGCCAGCATGGACAGGACCCACTATGGCTACACCTTC. It codes for CASMDRTHYGYTF.